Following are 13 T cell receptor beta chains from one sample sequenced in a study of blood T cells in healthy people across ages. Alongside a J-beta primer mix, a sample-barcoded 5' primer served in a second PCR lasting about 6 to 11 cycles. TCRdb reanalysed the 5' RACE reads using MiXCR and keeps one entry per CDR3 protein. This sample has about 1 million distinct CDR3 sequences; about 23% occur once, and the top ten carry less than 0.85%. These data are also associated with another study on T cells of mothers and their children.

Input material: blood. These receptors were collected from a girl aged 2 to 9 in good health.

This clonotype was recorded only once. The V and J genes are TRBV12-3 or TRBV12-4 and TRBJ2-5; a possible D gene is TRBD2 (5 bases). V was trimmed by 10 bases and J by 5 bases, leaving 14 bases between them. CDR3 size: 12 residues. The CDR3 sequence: CANSDSGETQYF. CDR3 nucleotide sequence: TGTGCCAACAGCGATTCGGGGGAGACCCAGTACTTC.

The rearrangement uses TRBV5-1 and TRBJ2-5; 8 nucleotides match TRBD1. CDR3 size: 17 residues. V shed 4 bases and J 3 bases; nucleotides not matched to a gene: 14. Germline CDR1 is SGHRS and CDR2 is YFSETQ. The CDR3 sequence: CASSRKPSTGDEETQYF. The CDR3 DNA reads TGCGCCAGCAGCCGCAAACCGTCGACAGGGGACGAAGAGACCCAGTACTTC.

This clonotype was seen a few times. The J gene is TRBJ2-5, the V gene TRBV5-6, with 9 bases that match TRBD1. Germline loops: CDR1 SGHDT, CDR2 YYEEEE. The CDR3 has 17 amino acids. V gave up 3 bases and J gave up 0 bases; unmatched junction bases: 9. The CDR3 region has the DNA TGTGCCAGCAGCTCCGGGACAGGGCTCCAGTACCAAGAGACCCAGTACTTC. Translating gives CASSSGTGLQYQETQYF.

The CDR3 sequence: CASSDPSYDRDNYYGYTF. In DNA, the CDR3 is TGTGCCAGCAGTGATCCCTCTTATGACAGGGACAATTACTATGGCTACACCTTC. The chain has TRBV6-1 and TRBJ1-2; TRBD1 matches 7 bases. Trimming took 3 bases from V and 3 from J; bases not matched to a gene: 16. This CDR3 has 18 residues. Germline CDR1 reads MNHNS; CDR2 reads SASEGT.

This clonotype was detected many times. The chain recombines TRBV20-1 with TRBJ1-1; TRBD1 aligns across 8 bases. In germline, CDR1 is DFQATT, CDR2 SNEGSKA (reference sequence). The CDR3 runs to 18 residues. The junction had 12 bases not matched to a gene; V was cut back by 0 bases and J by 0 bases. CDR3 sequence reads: CSARETDRGIMMNTEAFF. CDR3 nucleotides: TGCAGTGCTAGAGAAACTGACAGGGGAATAATGATGAACACTGAAGCTTTCTTT.

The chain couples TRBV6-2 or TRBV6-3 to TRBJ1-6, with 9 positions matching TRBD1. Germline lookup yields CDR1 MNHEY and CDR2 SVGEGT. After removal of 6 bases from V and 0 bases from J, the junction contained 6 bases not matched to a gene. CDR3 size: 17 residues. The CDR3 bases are TGTGCCAGCAGACGGACAGGGGCAAGCTCCTATAATTCACCCCTCCACTTT. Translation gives CASRRTGASSYNSPLHF.

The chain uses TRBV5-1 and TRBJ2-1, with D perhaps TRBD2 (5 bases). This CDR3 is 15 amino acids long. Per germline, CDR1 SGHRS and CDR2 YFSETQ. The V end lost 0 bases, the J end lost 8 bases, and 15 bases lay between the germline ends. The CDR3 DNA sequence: TGCGCCAGCAGCTTGGTTTGGGCTAGCCGGCATGAGCAGTTCTTC. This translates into CASSLVWASRHEQFF.

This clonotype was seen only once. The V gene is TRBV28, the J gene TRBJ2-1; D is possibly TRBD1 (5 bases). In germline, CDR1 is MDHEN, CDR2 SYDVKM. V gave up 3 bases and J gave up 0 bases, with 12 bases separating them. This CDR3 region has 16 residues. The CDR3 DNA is TGTGCCAGCAGTTTCCGACAGAGGTTCTCCTACAATGAGCAGTTCTTC. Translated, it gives CASSFRQRFSYNEQFF.

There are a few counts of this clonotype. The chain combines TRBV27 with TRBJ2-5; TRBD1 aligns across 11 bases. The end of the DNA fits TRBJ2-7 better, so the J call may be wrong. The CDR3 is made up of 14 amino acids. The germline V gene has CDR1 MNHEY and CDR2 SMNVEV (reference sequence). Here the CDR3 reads CASSWDRGTDEQYF. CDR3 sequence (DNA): TGTGCCAGCAGCTGGGACAGGGGGACGGACGAGCAGTACTTC.

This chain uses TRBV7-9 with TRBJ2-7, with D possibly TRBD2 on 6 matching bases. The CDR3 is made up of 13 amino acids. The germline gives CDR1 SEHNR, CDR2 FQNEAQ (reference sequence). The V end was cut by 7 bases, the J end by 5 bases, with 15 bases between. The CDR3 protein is CASTAFGGNEQYF. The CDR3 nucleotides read TGTGCCAGCACCGCTTTCGGGGGTAACGAGCAGTACTTC.

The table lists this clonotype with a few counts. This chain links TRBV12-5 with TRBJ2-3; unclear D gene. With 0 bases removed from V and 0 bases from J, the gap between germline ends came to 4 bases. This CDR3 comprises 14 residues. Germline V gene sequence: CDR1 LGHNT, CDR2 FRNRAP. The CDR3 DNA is TGTGCTAGTGGTTTGGTATGGAGCACAGATACGCAGTATTTT. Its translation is CASGLVWSTDTQYF.

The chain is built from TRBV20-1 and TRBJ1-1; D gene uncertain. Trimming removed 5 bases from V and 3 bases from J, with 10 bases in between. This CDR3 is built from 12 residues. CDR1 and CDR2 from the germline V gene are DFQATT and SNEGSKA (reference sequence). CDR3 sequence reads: CSAPNSYTEAFF. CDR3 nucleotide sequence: TGCAGTGCTCCTAATTCGTACACTGAAGCTTTCTTT.

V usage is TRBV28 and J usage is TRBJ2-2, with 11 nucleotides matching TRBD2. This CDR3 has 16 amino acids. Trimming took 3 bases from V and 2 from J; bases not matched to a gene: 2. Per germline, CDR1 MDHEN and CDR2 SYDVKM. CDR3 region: CASSFSGRGNTGELFF. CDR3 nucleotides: TGTGCCAGCAGTTTTAGCGGGAGGGGCAACACCGGGGAGCTGTTTTTT.